This T cell receptor beta chain appears in the sequencing data of a study of blood T cell repertoires in COVID-19. Sequencing was performed with immunoSEQ multiplex PCR; in TCRdb, only in-frame clones are kept and a portion is missing. The sample lists around 270,000 clones; 84% were seen once. V lost 1 base, J lost 4 bases, and 4 bases stayed unmatched. Germline V gene lookup returns CDR1 KGHSH and CDR2 LQKENI. This CDR3 is 15 amino acids long. The sequenced material came from peripheral blood. The receptor comes from a man in his fifties or sixties with acute or convalescent COVID-19. The chain has TRBV18 and TRBJ2-1; 7 nucleotides agree with TRBD1. In DNA form, the CDR3 reads TGTGCCAGCTCACCACGGGGACAGACGTACAATGAGCAGTTCTTC. Translation gives CASSPRGQTYNEQFF. Supplemented by reference TRBV18 and TRBJ2-1, the full variable domain reads NAGVMQNPRHLVRRRGQEARLRCSPMKGHSHVYWYRQLPEEGLKFMVYLQKENIIDESGMPKERFSAEFPKEGPSILRIQQVVRGDSAAYFCASSPRGQTYNEQFFGPGTRLTVL.